The 4 T cell receptor beta chains below come from one sample, sequenced in a study of T cell changes during pregnancy in multiple sclerosis (dated by TCRdb to about 2019). Libraries were made using the immunoSEQ multiplex PCR assay. The immuneACCESS repertoire file appears here via TCRdb, limited to in-frame rearrangements. These files lack a portion of the clones; in checked studies, under half of the deficit traces to unresolved V genes, and the cause of the others is not known. This sample comprises some 99,000 clones, approximately 95% of them detected only once. The top ten hold almost 1% of the sample. The material was peripheral blood, obtained after pregnancy. These receptor sequences come from a female donor with multiple sclerosis, enrolled in a pregnancy study.

This rearrangement joins TRBV28 to TRBJ2-2; 7 bases agree with TRBD1. The trim removed 6 bases at V and 0 bases at J, leaving 4 bases unmatched. This CDR3 is 15 amino acids long. In germline, CDR1 is MDHEN, CDR2 SYDVKM. CDR3 amino acids: CASRLGGANTGELFF. The DNA of the CDR3 is TGTGCCAGCAGACTAGGGGGCGCGAACACCGGGGAGCTGTTTTTT. The whole variable domain, remainder taken from reference TRBV28 and TRBJ2-2, is DVKVTQSSRYLVKRTGEKVFLECVQDMDHENMFWYRQDPGLGLRLIYFSYDVKMKEKGDIPEGYSVSREKKERFSLILESASTNQTSMYLCASRLGGANTGELFFGEGSRLTVL.

V is TRBV5-1 and J is TRBJ2-7, with D possibly matching TRBD2 (6 bases). Germline values: CDR1 SGHRS, CDR2 YFSETQ. The CDR3 spans 13 residues. Trimming shortened V by 4 bases and J by 2 bases, and 10 bases separated the two germline ends. The CDR3 sequence is CASSPLATYEQYF. The CDR3 DNA sequence: TGCGCCAGCAGCCCTCTAGCGACCTACGAGCAGTACTTC.

V usage is TRBV12-5 and J usage is TRBJ2-4; maybe TRBD1 (6 bases). CDR1 and CDR2 (germline): LGHNT, FRNRAP. CDR3 length: 17 residues. V shed 6 bases and J shed 0 bases, with 18 bases lying between them. The CDR3 spells CASGSSSDSLAKNIQYF. The CDR3 bases are TGTGCTAGTGGCTCCTCTTCGGACAGCTTAGCCAAAAACATTCAGTACTTC.

This chain links TRBV5-1 with TRBJ2-5, with 14 bases that match TRBD2. Losses at the gene ends were 4 bases for V and 4 bases for J; bases not matched to a gene: 3. This CDR3 comprises 15 residues. Per germline, CDR1 SGHRS and CDR2 YFSETQ. The CDR3: CASSPGLAGAETQYF. DNA for the CDR3: TGCGCCAGCAGCCCGGGACTAGCGGGAGCAGAGACCCAGTACTTC.